This T cell receptor beta chain was recorded in a study of blood T cell repertoires in COVID-19. As for the study in general: COVID-19 samples from acute and convalescent phases originated in the United States, Italy and Spain. PBMCs, B-cell-depleted T cells, or T cells provided the cDNA or gDNA that made up the material.

Authors' analysis steps: By means of reference gene primer amplification, nucleated cell counts were estimated. Here immunoSEQ multiplex PCR was the method, and the copy in TCRdb shows in-frame clones only, minus some. V and J calls and clone size are as listed in that table; D and trimming were resolved from the DNA. The repertoire includes approximately 250,000 clones, roughly 83% of them detected once, and 4.6% sits in the top ten. Germline assignment: CDR1 SGHTA and CDR2 FQGNSA. This CDR3 contains 14 residues. Trimming removed 4 bases from V and 8 bases from J; junction bases left unmatched: 4. The receptor comes from a man aged 55 to 70 who had recovered from COVID-19. Sequencing was carried out using peripheral blood. The chain recombines TRBV7-2 with TRBJ1-4; TRBD1 aligns across 10 bases. CDR3 region: CASSSGQGGEKLFF. For the CDR3, the DNA is TGTGCCAGCAGCTCCGGACAGGGGGGCGAAAAACTGTTTTTT.